Given below is one T cell receptor beta chain in context. The sample originates from a study of blood T cell repertoires in COVID-19. CDR3 length: 12 amino acids. Germline V lookup: CDR1 SNHLY, CDR2 FYNNEI. Trimming took off 3 bases at V and 6 bases at J, with 6 bases between the two ends. The data were produced by immunoSEQ multiplex PCR, yet TCRdb's version contains in-frame clones alone and is incomplete. The sample yields about 290,000 clones, around 85% seen once. The V gene is TRBV2, the J gene TRBJ1-5; D is undetermined. This TCR came from a woman aged 50 to 60 with active or convalescent COVID-19. What was sequenced was peripheral blood. CDR3 bases: TGTGCCAGCAGTGAGAGGGCTCAGCCCCAGCATTTT. This sequence encodes CASSERAQPQHF. Looking up the rest from reference TRBV2 and TRBJ1-5 gives the full variable domain: EPEVTQTPSHQVTQMGQEVILRCVPISNHLYFYWYRQILGQKVEFLVSFYNNEISEKSEIFDDQFSVERPDGSNFTLKIRSTKLEDSAMYFCASSERAQPQHFGDGTRLSIL.